This T cell receptor (beta chain) was identified in a study of shared clonotypes between healthy human individuals. At the level of the study: The donors, a couple of women and three men, were aged 18 to 49.

This table comes from immunoSEQ multiplex PCR, and its TCRdb copy is limited to in-frame clones, with some not included. The sample includes about 2 million clones, just under 95% seen only once; the top ten take 1.2%. Naive CD8 populations comprised CD45RO-negative cells positively selected for CCR7, excluding terminally differentiated effector memory CD45RA+ cells. The CDR3 totals 13 residues. CDR1 and CDR2 (germline): SGHVS, FQNEAQ. After removal of 4 bases from V and 6 bases from J, the junction contained 6 bases not matched to a gene. The chain carries TRBV7-8 and TRBJ2-7, with 7 positions matching TRBD1. This sequence originates from a man younger than 30 in good health. Sequencing was carried out using naive CD8+ T cells sorted from blood. The CDR3: CASSYTGVGEQYF. DNA for the CDR3: TGTGCCAGCAGCTACACAGGGGTTGGCGAGCAGTACTTC.